One sample yielded the 15 T cell receptor beta chains listed below, sequenced in a study of graft-versus-host responses after intestinal transplantation. The antigens for these receptors are not known. TCRdb's copy holds only in-frame clones and misses some; the assay was immunoSEQ multiplex PCR. The repertoire holds 80,000 to 100,000 clones, with about nine tenths as singletons. The material was unstimulated CD4+ T cells sorted from spleen or lymph node cells, obtained before transplant. Receptors originate from a human donor who was the organ donor for an intestinal transplant.

The chain combines TRBV5-8 with TRBJ1-1; 7 bases map to TRBD1. Trimming at V came to 5 bases and at J to 6 bases, leaving 10 bases not matched to a gene. CDR1 and CDR2 (germline): SGHTS, YDEGEE. The CDR3 length is 14 residues. The chain's CDR3 is CASSTDRLHPEAFF. The CDR3 coding sequence is TGTGCCAGCAGTACGGACAGGCTGCACCCTGAAGCTTTCTTT.

V usage is TRBV5-1 and J usage is TRBJ2-1, with D perhaps matching TRBD2 (5 bases). V lost 3 bases, J lost 7 bases, and 11 bases lay in between. This CDR3 region has 13 residues. The germline CDR1 and CDR2 sequences are SGHRS and YFSETQ. This CDR3 is CASSSGVGNEQFF. CDR3 DNA: TGCGCCAGCAGCTCCGGGGTGGGTAATGAGCAGTTCTTC.

CDR3 loop: CASRIGTGQETQYF. CDR3 nucleotide sequence: TGTGCCAGCAGAATAGGGACAGGGCAAGAGACCCAGTACTTC. The V gene is TRBV6-5, the J gene TRBJ2-5; 9 nucleotides line up with TRBD1. The CDR3 has 14 amino acids. V was clipped by 6 bases and J by 2 bases; unmatched bases: 4. Germline-derived CDR1 and CDR2 are MNHEY and SVGAGI.

The chain has TRBV4-3 and TRBJ1-2; 9 bases agree with TRBD1. The CDR3 length is 15 residues. From germline, CDR1 is LGHNA and CDR2 YSLEER. Trimming removed 0 bases from V and 4 bases from J; junction bases left unmatched: 3. The CDR3 coding sequence is TGCGCCAGCAGCCAAGACAGGACAGGGGTCTATGGCTACACCTTC. Translation gives CASSQDRTGVYGYTF.

A single count supports this clone. In DNA, the CDR3 is TGTGCCAGCACTTCATCGAGCTCCTATAATTCACCCCTCCACTTT. Its translation: CASTSSSSYNSPLHF. The V gene is TRBV28, the J gene TRBJ1-6; D uncertain. Trimming shortened V by 7 bases and J by 0 bases, and 10 bases separated the two germline ends. The length of the CDR3 is 15 residues. Germline V gene data show CDR1 as MDHEN and CDR2 as SYDVKM.

This chain links TRBV7-9 with TRBJ2-3; D perhaps matches TRBD2 (6 bases). V was cut by 3 bases and J by 10 bases, with 11 bases left in between. CDR1 SEHNR and CDR2 FQNEAQ come from the germline V gene (reference sequence). The CDR3 has 12 amino acids. CDR3 coding DNA: TGTGCCAGCAGCTTGGGAGGAGGTGCGCAGTATTTT. Translated, it gives CASSLGGGAQYF.

This sequence joins TRBV10-3 and TRBJ2-1; the match to TRBD2 covers 8 bases. V lost 2 bases, J lost 5 bases, and 5 bases stayed unmatched. The V gene's germline CDR1 is ENHRY and CDR2 SYGVKD. This CDR3 is built from 15 residues. The CDR3 loop is CAISERGGTHNEQFF. The DNA of the CDR3 is TGTGCCATCAGTGAGCGGGGGGGCACACACAATGAGCAGTTCTTC.

The rearrangement links TRBV4-1 to TRBJ1-1; unclear D gene. The germline V and J ends were trimmed by 3 bases and 5 bases, with 16 bases remaining between them. Germline V gives CDR1 MGHRA, CDR2 YSYEKL. The CDR3 extends over 15 amino acids. This CDR3 reads CASSHVRLRRTEAFF. In DNA, the CDR3 is TGCGCCAGCAGCCATGTTAGACTTCGTAGGACTGAAGCTTTCTTT.

The chain is built from TRBV7-2 and TRBJ2-7; 8 bases map to TRBD1. The germline gives CDR1 SGHTA, CDR2 FQGNSA. Trimming cost V 0 bases and J 5 bases; bases outside gene matches: 3. The CDR3 consists of 14 residues. CDR3 loop: CASSLARGHNEQYF. CDR3 coding DNA: TGTGCCAGCAGCTTAGCCAGGGGGCACAACGAGCAGTACTTC.

V and J are TRBV18 and TRBJ1-5, with D possibly matching TRBD1 (5 bases). Germline CDR1 reads KGHSH; CDR2 reads LQKENI. This CDR3 contains 14 residues. Trimming stripped 4 bases from V and 9 bases from J, with 16 bases between. DNA for the CDR3: TGTGCCAGCTCACGCGCGGGGGACCAAGGGCCCCAGCATTTT. It is translated as CASSRAGDQGPQHF.

The chain recombines TRBV29-1 with TRBJ2-7; D is unresolved. Germline lookup yields CDR1 SQVTM and CDR2 ANQGSEA. The CDR3 consists of 11 residues. Trimming shortened V by 7 bases and J by 3 bases, and 10 bases separated the two germline ends. The CDR3 sequence is CSAILGYEQYF. DNA of the CDR3: TGCAGCGCCATCCTAGGCTACGAGCAGTACTTC.

This chain connects TRBV6-6 to TRBJ1-4; D unresolved. V was shortened by 6 bases and J by 6 bases, with 20 bases between the two germline ends. CDR3 length equals 16 residues. Germline loops: CDR1 MNHNY, CDR2 SVGAGI (reference sequence). The CDR3 is CASSSPGIGGYEKLFF. In nucleotides, the CDR3 is TGTGCCAGCAGCTCCCCCGGAATCGGCGGTTATGAAAAACTGTTTTTT.

This chain joins TRBV5-4 and TRBJ2-7; a weak D match, TRBD2 (5 bases). V gave up 4 bases and J gave up 5 bases, with 16 bases separating them. CDR1 is SGHNT and CDR2 is YYREEE in the germline V gene (reference sequence). The CDR3 has 14 residues. This CDR3 reads CASSPSRGSDEQYF. The CDR3 region has the DNA TGTGCCAGCAGCCCTTCCCGGGGAAGTGACGAGCAGTACTTC.

The V call is TRBV5-1, the J call TRBJ1-2; D is possibly TRBD1 (6 bases). Germline V gene lookup returns CDR1 SGHRS and CDR2 YFSETQ. V was shortened by 2 bases and J by 0 bases, with 8 bases between the two germline ends. The CDR3 has 14 residues. Here the CDR3 DNA reads TGCGCCAGCAGCTTACAGGGCCCTAACTATGGCTACACCTTC. Protein product: CASSLQGPNYGYTF.

The chain employs TRBV11-1 and TRBJ2-2; 14 nucleotides align to TRBD2. This CDR3 has 18 residues. Per the germline V gene, CDR1 is SGHAT and CDR2 is FQDESV (reference sequence). The V segment lost 4 bases and the J segment 4 bases; nucleotides outside the gene matches: 8. DNA of the CDR3: TGTGCCAGCAGCTACACAAGGACTAGCGGGGGGACCACCGGGGAGCTGTTTTTT. Its protein product is CASSYTRTSGGTTGELFF.